A selection of T cell receptor beta chains follows, all from one sample in a study of T-cell reconstitution after alpha-beta-depleted transplantation in children. TCRdb re-derived calls from the PCR reads in MiXCR, one entry per CDR3 protein. The sample records about 240,000 distinct CDR3 sequences, 25% being singletons. The starting material was PBMCs, obtained before TCRalphabeta/CD19-depleted stem cell transplant. These receptors all come from a girl aged 2 to 10 with Fanconi anemia, due to receive a stem cell transplant. Both conserved end residues are part of each CDR3. The D gene is left open where the match is weak. Expanded clones get a size class; other rows say once, few or many, or leave the size out.

D: .; J: TRBJ2-1; V: TRBV7-9; size: many; DNA: TGTGCCAGCAGCTTAGGGATCAGCGTCTCCTACAATGAGCAGTTCTTC; CDR3: CASSLGISVSYNEQFF
D: TRBD1; J: TRBJ2-1; V: TRBV24-1; size: .; DNA: TGTGCCACCAGTGATTTGGGACAGGCCAGCTCCTACAATGAGCAGTTCTTC; CDR3: CATSDLGQASSYNEQFF
D: .; J: TRBJ1-5; V: TRBV20-1; size: .; DNA: TGCAGTGCTAGAGGTGGTTATAGCAATCAGCCCCAGCATTTT; CDR3: CSARGGYSNQPQHF
D: .; J: TRBJ2-7; V: TRBV29-1; size: few; DNA: TGCAGCGTTGAGGGAGACCACTACGAGCAGTACTTC; CDR3: CSVEGDHYEQYF
D: .; J: TRBJ2-7; V: TRBV25-1; size: few; DNA: TGTGCCAGCAGCCCCGCTAGCGAGCAGTACTTC; CDR3: CASSPASEQYF
D: .; J: TRBJ2-3; V: TRBV3-1; size: many; DNA: TGTGCCAGCAGCCACGGGACAACTAGCACAGATACGCAGTATTTT; CDR3: CASSHGTTSTDTQYF
D: TRBD2; J: TRBJ2-7; V: TRBV10-3; size: once; DNA: TGTGCCATCAGTGAGTCGAAGCGTCTAGCGGGGGCCTACGAGCAGTACTTC; CDR3: CAISESKRLAGAYEQYF
D: .; J: TRBJ2-1; V: TRBV7-6; size: .; DNA: TGTGCCAGCTCAAGTACTGATAACAATGAGCAGTTCTTC; CDR3: CASSSTDNNEQFF
D: TRBD2; J: TRBJ2-3; V: TRBV5-1; size: .; DNA: TGCGCCAGCAGCTTAGGACTAGCGCCCACAGATACGCAGTATTTT; CDR3: CASSLGLAPTDTQYF
D: TRBD2; J: TRBJ2-1; V: TRBV7-2; size: many; DNA: TGTGCCAGCACAACTAGCGGGGAATACAATGAGCAGTTCTTC; CDR3: CASTTSGEYNEQFF
D: .; J: TRBJ2-1; V: TRBV28; size: .; DNA: TGTGCCAGCATCAAGGCTAGCAGTACTGAGCAGTTCTTC; CDR3: CASIKASSTEQFF
D: TRBD2; J: TRBJ2-3; V: TRBV12-3/TRBV12-4; size: .; DNA: TGTGCCAGCAGTAGACGGGAGGACGCAGATACGCAGTATTTT; CDR3: CASSRREDADTQYF
D: .; J: TRBJ2-7; V: TRBV21-1; size: .; DNA: TGTGCCAGCAGCAGGACTAGCGGACCCTTTCTCTCCTACGAGCAGTACTTC; CDR3: CASSRTSGPFLSYEQYF
D: .; J: TRBJ2-1; V: TRBV29-1; size: many; DNA: TGCAGCCACCGAGCGGTTTCTGCCTACAATGAGCAGTTCTTC; CDR3: CSHRAVSAYNEQFF
D: .; J: TRBJ2-2; V: TRBV20-1; size: .; DNA: TGCAGTGCTAGGTACCTGGGGAGTACCGGGGAGCTGTTTTTT; CDR3: CSARYLGSTGELFF
D: .; J: TRBJ2-5; V: TRBV7-6; size: .; DNA: TGTGCCAGCAGCTTAGAAGGCGCGCCTTACCAAGAGACCCAGTACTTC; CDR3: CASSLEGAPYQETQYF
D: .; J: TRBJ2-7; V: TRBV29-1; size: few; DNA: TGCAGCGTTGGGTCAGGGCGCAGTTACGAGCAGTACTTC; CDR3: CSVGSGRSYEQYF
D: .; J: TRBJ1-2; V: TRBV10-1; size: .; DNA: TGCGCCTGGCACAGGGAACTCAACTATGGCTACACCTTC; CDR3: CAWHRELNYGYTF
D: .; J: TRBJ2-7; V: TRBV7-2; size: many; DNA: TGTGCCAGCAGCTTAGACTGGGGCGAGCAGTACTTC; CDR3: CASSLDWGEQYF
D: .; J: TRBJ2-2; V: TRBV7-7; size: .; DNA: TGTGCCACCTGGGCTAGGCCGCAGTTGAACACCGGGGAGCTGTTTTTT; CDR3: CATWARPQLNTGELFF
D: .; J: TRBJ2-7; V: TRBV30; size: .; DNA: TGTGCCTGGAACCGAGACGGAGTCTACGAGCAGTACTTC; CDR3: CAWNRDGVYEQYF
D: .; J: TRBJ1-1; V: TRBV20-1; size: .; DNA: TGCAGGGGTACCCGTTCATTTAACCCTGAAGCTTTCTTT; CDR3: CRGTRSFNPEAFF
D: TRBD1; J: TRBJ2-7; V: TRBV18; size: few; DNA: TGTGCCAGCTCACCACCGACAGGGGGGTACTACGAGCAGTACTTC; CDR3: CASSPPTGGYYEQYF
D: TRBD1; J: TRBJ2-7; V: TRBV28; size: .; DNA: TGTGCCAGCAGTCAGACAGGGAAAAGGTCCGAGCAGTACTTC; CDR3: CASSQTGKRSEQYF
D: .; J: TRBJ2-7; V: TRBV29-1; size: .; DNA: TGCAGCGTTGAATCTGTTGCCTACGAGCAGTACTTC; CDR3: CSVESVAYEQYF
D: .; J: TRBJ1-3; V: TRBV20-1; size: .; DNA: TGCAGTGCTACCTACTACAGTGCTGGAAACACCATATATTTT; CDR3: CSATYYSAGNTIYF
D: .; J: TRBJ1-6; V: TRBV6-5; size: few; DNA: TGTGCCAGCAGTTACGGAGGGTTCTCCTATAATTCACCCCTCCACTTT; CDR3: CASSYGGFSYNSPLHF
D: TRBD1; J: TRBJ2-1; V: TRBV2; size: .; DNA: TGTGCCAGCAAACAGGGGACCTACAATGAGCAGTTCTTC; CDR3: CASKQGTYNEQFF
D: TRBD2; J: TRBJ2-1; V: TRBV5-1; size: few; DNA: TGCGCCAGCAGCTTCCTCCCCGGCGGGGGAAGCTCCTACAATGAGCAGTTCTTC; CDR3: CASSFLPGGGSSYNEQFF
D: .; J: TRBJ2-1; V: TRBV9; size: .; DNA: TGTGCCAGCAGCGTAGGATCCGGAAGCTCCTACAATGAGCAGTTCTTC; CDR3: CASSVGSGSSYNEQFF
D: .; J: TRBJ2-7; V: TRBV28; size: .; DNA: TGTGCCAGCAGTTTATTTGACGAGCAGTACTTC; CDR3: CASSLFDEQYF
D: TRBD1; J: TRBJ2-1; V: TRBV20-1; size: .; DNA: TGCAGTGCTAGAGTGGACAGGGACCATGAGCAGTTCTTC; CDR3: CSARVDRDHEQFF
D: .; J: TRBJ2-3; V: TRBV5-6; size: many; DNA: TGTGCCAGCAGCTTGGAAGATACGCAGTATTTT; CDR3: CASSLEDTQYF